The next 4 T cell receptor beta chains were all read from a single sample in a study of long-term antiretroviral therapy in people with HIV. This was the immunoSEQ v3.0 assay at survey level. This table comes from immunoSEQ multiplex PCR, and its TCRdb copy is limited to in-frame clones, with some not included. The repertoire holds 20,000 to 25,000 clones, with 81% as singletons. Here the sequenced sample was unsorted PBMCs, taken 1.5 years after starting antiretroviral therapy. These receptors came from a man between 25 and 39 years old with HIV.

By frequency in the sample, this clone is medium-sized (0.01 to 0.1%). The chain joins TRBV4-2 to TRBJ1-2, with a tentative D call TRBD1 (6 bases). Trimming removed 4 bases at V and 6 bases at J, with 12 bases between. This CDR3 contains 13 residues. Germline CDR1 reads LGHNA; CDR2 reads YNFKEQ. CDR3 protein: CASSLGAGHGYTF. The CDR3 DNA sequence: TGTGCCAGCAGCCTGGGGGCAGGGCATGGCTACACCTTC.

Here the CDR3 DNA reads TGTGCCAGCAGTGTGGACAGGGGGGAAAAACTGTTTTTT. Its protein product is CASSVDRGEKLFF. This rearrangement joins TRBV7-2 to TRBJ1-4; TRBD1 aligns across 10 bases. The V gene end was trimmed by 6 bases and the J gene end by 8 bases; junction bases not matched to a gene: 3. Germline CDR1 reads SGHTA; CDR2 reads FQGNSA. The CDR3 sequence is 13 residues long.

The chain carries TRBV6-4 and TRBJ2-1; 7 positions match TRBD1. This CDR3 has 18 residues. V lost 0 bases to trimming and J lost 0 bases; unmatched junction nucleotides: 8. Germline V gene sequence: CDR1 MRHNA, CDR2 SNTAGT. In DNA, the CDR3 is TGTGCCAGCAGTGACTCTAATAGGGGGCTCAGCTCCTACAATGAGCAGTTCTTC. Its protein product is CASSDSNRGLSSYNEQFF.

The chain carries TRBV18 and TRBJ1-1, with D possibly being TRBD1 (6 bases). V dropped 6 bases and J dropped 3 bases, with 14 bases sitting between them. The germline V gene has CDR1 KGHSH and CDR2 LQKENI. This CDR3 contains 14 residues. The CDR3 DNA follows: TGTGCCAGCTCTCAAGGGGGGAGTGACACTGAAGCTTTCTTT. This gives the protein CASSQGGSDTEAFF.